One and the same sample provided the 7 T cell receptor beta chains below, sequenced in a study of beta chain features in type 1 diabetes. These receptors have no identified antigens. General study results and limits: Across all four CD4+ subsets, people with type 1 diabetes showed modestly shorter TCRB CDR3s.

Expressed TCRB transcripts were sequenced after all isolated RNA was converted to cDNA. Sequenced by immunoSEQ multiplex PCR; TCRdb stores in-frame clones only, minus some. The repertoire holds roughly 730,000 clones, with 10% to 15% as singletons. The specimen was naive CD4+ T cells from blood. The receptors come from a man younger than 30 with type 1 diabetes.

This clone was recorded a few times. The chain recombines TRBV6-1 with TRBJ2-1, with 8 bases fitting TRBD1. Germline CDR1 MNHNS, CDR2 SASEGT. The V segment lost 1 base and the J segment 4 bases; nucleotides outside the gene matches: 12. The CDR3 contains 18 residues. The CDR3 here is CASSEVVGAGGAYNEQFF. The CDR3 DNA reads as TGTGCCAGCAGTGAAGTAGTAGGAGCAGGGGGCGCTTACAATGAGCAGTTCTTC.

The chain couples TRBV12-5 to TRBJ2-1; perhaps TRBD2 as D (5 bases). CDR1 and CDR2 (germline): LGHNT, FRNRAP. The CDR3 length is 17 residues. Trimming took 3 bases from V and 0 from J, leaving 15 bases between them. This chain's CDR3 is CASGFSSKISSYNEQFF. CDR3 coding DNA: TGTGCTAGTGGTTTTTCTAGCAAGATTAGCTCCTACAATGAGCAGTTCTTC.

The chain's CDR3 is CASTESSYNSPLHF. CDR3 coding DNA: TGTGCCAGCACCGAAAGCTCCTATAATTCACCCCTCCACTTT. The V and J genes are TRBV6-5 and TRBJ1-6; D unresolved. Trimming shortened V by 7 bases and J by 0 bases, and 7 bases separated the two germline ends. The germline gives CDR1 MNHEY, CDR2 SVGAGI. The CDR3 length is 14 residues.

V is TRBV18 and J is TRBJ1-5; D not resolved. The CDR3 is 14 amino acids. V was cut by 1 base and J by 6 bases, with 10 bases left in between. The germline gives CDR1 KGHSH, CDR2 LQKENI. This chain's CDR3 is CASSPQGISQPQHF. CDR3 DNA: TGTGCCAGCTCACCACAGGGTATTAGTCAGCCCCAGCATTTT. The full variable domain, with the rest looked up from reference TRBV18 and TRBJ1-5, is NAGVMQNPRHLVRRRGQEARLRCSPMKGHSHVYWYRQLPEEGLKFMVYLQKENIIDESGMPKERFSAEFPKEGPSILRIQQVVRGDSAAYFCASSPQGISQPQHFGDGTRLSIL.

In its sample, this clone was seen a few times. This sequence joins TRBV6-1 and TRBJ2-5; 7 bases are shared with TRBD1. J gave up 3 bases and V 4 bases, and 2 bases lay outside the gene matches. Germline V gene lookup returns CDR1 MNHNS and CDR2 SASEGT. This CDR3 is 13 amino acids long. CDR3 residues: CASSGGQKETQYF. CDR3 sequence (DNA): TGTGCCAGCAGTGGGGGACAGAAAGAGACCCAGTACTTC.

In this sample, this clone turned up a few times. The chain employs TRBV5-1 and TRBJ1-2, with 11 bases fitting TRBD1. This CDR3 contains 14 residues. V lost 2 bases, J lost 8 bases, and 5 bases stayed unmatched. The V gene's germline CDR1 is SGHRS and CDR2 YFSETQ. The CDR3 region is CASSFGQGARGYTF. The CDR3 DNA sequence: TGCGCCAGCAGCTTCGGACAGGGGGCGCGAGGCTACACCTTC.

The chain uses TRBV19 and TRBJ2-1; 12 positions agree with TRBD2. This CDR3 is built from 15 residues. V gave up 6 bases and J gave up 5 bases; unmatched junction bases: 5. In germline, CDR1 is LNHDA, CDR2 SQIVND (reference sequence). The CDR3 sequence: CASSRLAGENNEQFF. CDR3 DNA: TGTGCCAGTAGCCGACTAGCGGGGGAGAACAATGAGCAGTTCTTC.